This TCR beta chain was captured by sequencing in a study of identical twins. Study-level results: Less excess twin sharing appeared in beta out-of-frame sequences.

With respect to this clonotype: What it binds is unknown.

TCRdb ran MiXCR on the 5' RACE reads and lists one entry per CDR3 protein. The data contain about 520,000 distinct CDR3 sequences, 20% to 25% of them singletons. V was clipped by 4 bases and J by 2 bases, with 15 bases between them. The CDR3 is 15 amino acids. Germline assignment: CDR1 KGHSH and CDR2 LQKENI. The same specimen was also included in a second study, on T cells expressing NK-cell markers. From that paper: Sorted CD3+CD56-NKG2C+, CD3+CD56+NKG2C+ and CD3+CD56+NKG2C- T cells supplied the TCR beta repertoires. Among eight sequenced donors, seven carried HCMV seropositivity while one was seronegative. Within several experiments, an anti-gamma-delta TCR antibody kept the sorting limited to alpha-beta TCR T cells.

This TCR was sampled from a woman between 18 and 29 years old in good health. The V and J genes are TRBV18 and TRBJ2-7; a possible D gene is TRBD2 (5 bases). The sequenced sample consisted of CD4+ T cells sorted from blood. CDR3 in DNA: TGTGCCAGCTCACGCGACTGGAGCGGCACCTACGAGCAGTACTTC. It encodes CASSRDWSGTYEQYF.